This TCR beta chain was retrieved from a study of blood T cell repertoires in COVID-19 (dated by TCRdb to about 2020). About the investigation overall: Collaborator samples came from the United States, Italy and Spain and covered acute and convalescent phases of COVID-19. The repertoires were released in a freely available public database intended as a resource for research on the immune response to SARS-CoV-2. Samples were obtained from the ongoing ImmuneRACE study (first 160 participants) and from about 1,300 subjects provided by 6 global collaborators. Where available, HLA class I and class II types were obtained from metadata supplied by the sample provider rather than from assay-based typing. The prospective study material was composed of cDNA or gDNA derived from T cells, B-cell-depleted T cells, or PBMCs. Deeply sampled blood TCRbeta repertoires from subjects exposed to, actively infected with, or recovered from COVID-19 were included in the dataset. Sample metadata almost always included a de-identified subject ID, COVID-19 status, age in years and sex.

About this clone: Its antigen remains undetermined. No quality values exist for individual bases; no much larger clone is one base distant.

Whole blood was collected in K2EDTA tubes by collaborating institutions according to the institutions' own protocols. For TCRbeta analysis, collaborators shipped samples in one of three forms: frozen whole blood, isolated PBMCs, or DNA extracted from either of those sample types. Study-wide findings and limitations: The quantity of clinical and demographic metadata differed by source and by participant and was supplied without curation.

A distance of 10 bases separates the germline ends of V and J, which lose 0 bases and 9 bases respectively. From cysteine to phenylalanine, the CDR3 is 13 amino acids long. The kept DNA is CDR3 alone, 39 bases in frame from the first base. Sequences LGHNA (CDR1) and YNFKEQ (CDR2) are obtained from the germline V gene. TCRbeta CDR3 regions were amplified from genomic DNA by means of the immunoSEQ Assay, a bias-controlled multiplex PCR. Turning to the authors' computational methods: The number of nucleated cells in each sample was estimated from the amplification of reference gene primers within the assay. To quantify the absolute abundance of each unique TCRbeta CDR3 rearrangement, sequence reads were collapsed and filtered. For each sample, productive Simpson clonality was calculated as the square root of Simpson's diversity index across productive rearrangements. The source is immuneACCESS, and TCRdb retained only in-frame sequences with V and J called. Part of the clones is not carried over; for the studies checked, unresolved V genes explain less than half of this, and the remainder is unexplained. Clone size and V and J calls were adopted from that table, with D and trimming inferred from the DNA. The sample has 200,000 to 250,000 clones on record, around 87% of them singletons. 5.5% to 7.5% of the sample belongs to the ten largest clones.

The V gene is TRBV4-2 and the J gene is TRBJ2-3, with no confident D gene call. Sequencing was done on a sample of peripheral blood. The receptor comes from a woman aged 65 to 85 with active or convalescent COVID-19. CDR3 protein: CASSQDLSATQYF. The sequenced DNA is TGTGCCAGCAGCCAAGATTTAAGTGCGACGCAGTATTTT.